These 27 T cell receptor beta chains came from one sample sequenced in a study of neurological immune-mediated disorders. MiXCR, run by TCRdb on the 5' RACE reads, gives a single entry per CDR3 protein. There are 40,000 to 55,000 distinct CDR3 sequences in the sample; more than 5% occur only once, and 1.4% to 1.5% lies in the top ten. Sequencing used CD4+ T cells from blood. The origin of the receptors is a young woman with multiple sclerosis.

This clonotype has ten or more counts. The J gene is TRBJ1-2, the V gene TRBV12-3 or TRBV12-4; TRBD1 might be the D (5 bases). The CDR3 covers 14 residues. Trimming took off 8 bases at V and 2 bases at J, with 15 bases between the two ends. The CDR3 loop reads CASAWGQPNYGYTF. CDR3 in DNA: TGTGCCAGCGCCTGGGGCCAGCCCAACTATGGCTACACCTTC.

This clonotype was seen at least ten times. This chain uses TRBV12-3 or TRBV12-4 with TRBJ1-5; D is uncertain. V was clipped by 6 bases and J by 1 base, with 10 bases between them. The CDR3 contains 14 residues. CDR3 coding DNA: TGTGCCAGCAGGCACGACGGGAGCAATCAGCCCCAGCATTTT. This codes for CASRHDGSNQPQHF.

The chain joins TRBV25-1 to TRBJ2-1; 9 bases match TRBD2. The CDR3 runs to 15 residues. With V trimmed by 7 bases and J by 4 bases, 8 bases remained unmatched. CDR1 is MGHDK, CDR2 SYGVNS, per germline. CDR3 sequence (DNA): TGTGCCAGCACCTTTCGGACTAGCGAATACAATGAGCAGTTCTTC. Protein: CASTFRTSEYNEQFF. Full variable domain (missing parts from reference TRBV25-1 and TRBJ2-1): EADIYQTPRYLVIGTGKKITLECSQTMGHDKMYWYQQDPGMELHLIHYSYGVNSTEKGDLSSESTVSRIRTEHFPLTLESARPSHTSQYLCASTFRTSEYNEQFFGPGTRLTVL.

This clonotype has at least ten counts. V usage is TRBV7-2 and J usage is TRBJ2-7; 7 bases are a match to TRBD2. This CDR3 comprises 13 residues. CDR1 and CDR2 from the germline V gene are SGHTA and FQGNSA. Germline trimming cut 1 base from V and 6 bases from J; bases unmatched to any gene: 3. CDR3 DNA: TGTGCCAGCAGCTTAGGACTAGCCGGCGAGCAGTACTTC. Protein: CASSLGLAGEQYF. Combining the CDR3 with reference TRBV7-2 and TRBJ2-7 gives the whole variable domain GAGVSQSPSNKVTEKGKDVELRCDPISGHTALYWYRQSLGQGLEFLIYFQGNSAPDKSGLPSDRFSAERTGGSVSTLTIQRTQQEDSAVYLCASSLGLAGEQYFGPGTRLTVT.

At least ten counts were recorded for this clonotype. The rearrangement links TRBV5-1 to TRBJ2-1, with a possible D match to TRBD1 (6 bases). CDR3 size: 14 residues. Germline V lookup: CDR1 SGHRS, CDR2 YFSETQ. Trimming left V 4 bases short and J 10 bases short, with 18 bases between. The CDR3 DNA follows: TGCGCCAGCAGCCCCGGGACGGAAGGACAGGAGCAGTTCTTC. This encodes CASSPGTEGQEQFF.

This clonotype was found many times. This CDR3 reads CSARDPGQGDSSEQFF. The CDR3 DNA sequence: TGCAGTGCTAGAGACCCGGGACAGGGGGACTCGAGTGAGCAGTTCTTC. This chain connects TRBV20-1 to TRBJ2-1; 11 bases are a match to TRBD1. The V and J ends lost 0 bases and 9 bases, in that order; junction bases with no gene match: 10. This CDR3 has 16 residues. Germline V gene lookup returns CDR1 DFQATT and CDR2 SNEGSKA (reference sequence).

In this sample, this clonotype is medium-sized. The J gene is TRBJ2-7, the V gene TRBV10-3; D could derive from TRBD1 or TRBD2 (5 bases each). Trimming cost V 8 bases and J 3 bases, with 11 bases left between them. Germline loops: CDR1 ENHRY, CDR2 SYGVKD. The CDR3 spans 12 residues. CDR3 in amino acids: CAISGAGYEQYV. CDR3 DNA: TGTGCCATCTCCGGGGCGGGCTACGAGCAGTACGTC.

This clonotype was seen more than once but under ten times. This chain links TRBV20-1 with TRBJ2-2; the D is unclear. V lost 0 bases and J lost 7, with 12 bases in between. Looked up from germline, CDR1 is DFQATT and CDR2 is SNEGSKA (reference sequence). The CDR3 spans 14 residues. The CDR3 DNA follows: TGCAGTGCTAGAGATCGGCTAGGTTACGGGGAGCTGTTTTTT. Its protein product is CSARDRLGYGELFF.

The sample holds many counts of this clonotype. This chain joins TRBV5-5 and TRBJ2-3; D is ambiguous. CDR3 size: 12 residues. V was shortened by 3 bases and J by 0 bases, with 2 bases between the two germline ends. Per germline, CDR1 SGHKS and CDR2 YYEKEE (reference sequence). CDR3 sequence reads: CASSYSTDTQYF. CDR3 in DNA: TGTGCCAGCAGCTATAGCACAGATACGCAGTATTTT. Looking up the rest from reference TRBV5-5 and TRBJ2-3 gives the full variable domain: DAGVTQSPTHLIKTRGQQVTLRCSPISGHKSVSWYQQVLGQGPQFIFQYYEKEERGRGNFPDRFSARQFPNYSSELNVNALLLGDSALYLCASSYSTDTQYFGPGTRLTVL.

The table lists this clonotype with many counts. The J gene is TRBJ1-2, the V gene TRBV5-1, with TRBD1 as a possible D gene (5 bases). Germline CDR1 is SGHRS and CDR2 is YFSETQ. The CDR3 contains 15 residues. V was shortened by 0 bases and J by 4 bases, with 13 bases between the two germline ends. The CDR3 nucleotides read TGCGCCAGCAGCTTGGGTTTACAGGCGACCTATGGCTACACCTTC. Protein product: CASSLGLQATYGYTF.

The table lists this clonotype with many counts. The gene calls are TRBV4-3 and TRBJ1-3, with unresolved D. This CDR3 has 16 residues. From germline, CDR1 is LGHNA and CDR2 YSLEER. Trimming shortened V by 0 bases and J by 7 bases, and 16 bases separated the two germline ends. The CDR3 sequence: CASSQDERSPGNTIYF. CDR3 DNA: TGCGCCAGCAGCCAAGATGAACGATCTCCGGGGAACACCATATATTTT.

Ten or more counts support this clonotype. CDR3 DNA sequence: TGTGCCAGCAGTTTATACATATCGGACAGGGGAGGCGCAGATACGCAGTATTTT. This codes for CASSLYISDRGGADTQYF. The V gene is TRBV27, the J gene TRBJ2-3, with 9 positions matching TRBD1. With V trimmed by 1 base and J by 4 bases, 12 bases remained unmatched. This CDR3 region has 18 residues. CDR1 and CDR2 from the germline V gene are MNHEY and SMNVEV (reference sequence).

The chain combines TRBV7-2 with TRBJ2-1, with 9 nucleotides matching TRBD2. Germline V gene data show CDR1 as SGHTA and CDR2 as FQGNSA. The ends lost 4 bases at V and 7 bases at J; junction bases unmatched: 8. CDR3 size: 15 residues. The CDR3 DNA reads TGTGCCAGCAGCTCCAATAGCGGGGGAACTAATGAGCAGTTCTTC. Protein sequence: CASSSNSGGTNEQFF.

This clonotype showed up many times. The rearrangement links TRBV7-2 to TRBJ1-1; TRBD1 might be the D (5 bases). V was shortened by 5 bases and J by 5 bases, with 18 bases between the two germline ends. The germline gives CDR1 SGHTA, CDR2 FQGNSA. CDR3 size: 15 residues. The CDR3 loop is CASSLLVRGWTEAFF. CDR3 DNA: TGTGCCAGCAGCCTACTGGTGAGGGGCTGGACTGAAGCTTTCTTT.

Worth noting for this clonotype: Just one base apart from a much larger clone, this may be a read error. The CDR3 does not end in the conserved phenylalanine or tryptophan, so this is likely a read error. The chain has TRBV5-5 and TRBJ1-2, with 8 bases that match TRBD1. Trimming at V came to 2 bases and at J to 3 bases, leaving 9 bases not matched to a gene. Per the germline V gene, CDR1 is SGHKS and CDR2 is YYEKEE (reference sequence). The CDR3 length is 16 residues. CDR3 sequence: CASSLDGQGLYYGYTI. The CDR3 bases are TGTGCCAGCAGCTTAGATGGACAGGGCCTCTACTATGGCTACACCATC.

This clonotype was detected many times. This chain links TRBV10-3 with TRBJ2-3; 10 bases map to TRBD2. The V and J ends lost 3 bases and 3 bases, in that order; junction bases with no gene match: 6. Germline V lookup: CDR1 ENHRY, CDR2 SYGVKD. The CDR3 length is 16 residues. In nucleotides, the CDR3 is TGTGCCATCAGTGAAGGGGTAGCGGGGGGTACAGATACGCAGTATTTT. Translating it yields CAISEGVAGGTDTQYF.

Ten or more counts support this clonotype. The rearrangement uses TRBV12-3 or TRBV12-4 and TRBJ2-5; 12 bases agree with TRBD2. The CDR3 sequence is 17 residues long. Trimming removed 6 bases from V and 1 base from J; junction bases left unmatched: 9. CDR3 bases: TGTGCCAGCAGCCCTCCCGGACTAGCGGGGAGCCAAGAGACCCAGTACTTC. Its translation is CASSPPGLAGSQETQYF.

In its sample, this clonotype was seen many times. This sequence joins TRBV7-6 and TRBJ1-6, with 8 bases aligning to TRBD1. The CDR3 spans 17 residues. Losses at the gene ends were 1 base for V and 7 bases for J; bases not matched to a gene: 9. CDR1 SGHVS and CDR2 FNYEAQ come from the germline V gene. The CDR3 nucleotides read TGTGCCAGCAGCTTAGGAGGGGCGGGACAGGCGAATTCACCCCTCCACTTT. It encodes CASSLGGAGQANSPLHF.

The rearrangement joins TRBV29-1 to TRBJ1-5; D not resolved. CDR1 is SQVTM and CDR2 is ANQGSEA in the germline V gene. The V end lost 2 bases, the J end lost 7 bases, and 18 bases lay between the germline ends. The CDR3 loop spans 15 amino acids. CDR3 protein: CSVEFGPKRRQPQHF. The CDR3 nucleotides are TGCAGCGTTGAATTTGGTCCTAAGAGACGGCAGCCCCAGCATTTT.

This clonotype was seen ten or more times. This sequence joins TRBV5-6 and TRBJ2-7, with TRBD1 matching 7 bases. V lost 4 bases and J lost 0; bases outside the gene matches: 4. Germline CDR1 is SGHDT and CDR2 is YYEEEE. This CDR3 has 14 residues. The CDR3: CASSTTGNSYEQYV. For the CDR3, the DNA is TGTGCCAGCAGCACGACAGGGAACTCCTACGAGCAGTACGTC.

This clonotype was seen repeatedly, ten times or more. J is TRBJ1-5 and V is TRBV20-1, with 7 bases that match TRBD1. With 6 bases clipped from V and 3 bases from J, the junction kept 11 bases outside the gene matches. Germline CDR1 is DFQATT and CDR2 is SNEGSKA (reference sequence). There are 15 residues in the CDR3. CDR3 DNA sequence: TGCAGTGCACGACCGAACAGGGGAGACAATCAGCCCCAGCATTTT. This translates into CSARPNRGDNQPQHF.

This clonotype was seen at least ten times. The chain has TRBV7-2 and TRBJ2-5; 9 bases are shared with TRBD1. The V segment lost 7 bases and the J segment 4 bases; nucleotides outside the gene matches: 7. This CDR3 contains 14 residues. Germline CDR1 and CDR2: SGHTA and FQGNSA. CDR3 sequence: CASTTQGAGETQYF. In DNA, the CDR3 is TGTGCCAGCACCACACAGGGGGCGGGAGAGACCCAGTACTTC. The whole variable domain, filled in from reference TRBV7-2 and TRBJ2-5, reads GAGVSQSPSNKVTEKGKDVELRCDPISGHTALYWYRQSLGQGLEFLIYFQGNSAPDKSGLPSDRFSAERTGGSVSTLTIQRTQQEDSAVYLCASTTQGAGETQYFGPGTRLLVL.

This clonotype occurred many times. The junction differs from germline at one of its ends, possibly a read error. This chain joins TRBV7-2 and TRBJ1-1; the D is unclear. Per the germline V gene, CDR1 is SGHTA and CDR2 is FQGNSA. The CDR3 consists of 13 residues. The CDR3 region has the DNA TGTGCCAGCAGCTTAGACGCCGGGTCCCTGGTTTTATTT. Amino acid sequence: CASSLDAGSLVLF.

This clonotype appeared many times. CDR3 in DNA: TGTGCCAGCAGGATTGACCGACGGATTGATTCACCCCTCCACTTT. This gives the protein CASRIDRRIDSPLHF. The chain employs TRBV12-3 or TRBV12-4 and TRBJ1-6; D is uncertain. The CDR3 has 15 residues. Trimming removed 6 bases from V and 8 bases from J, with 17 bases in between.

This clonotype came up once. V gene TRBV7-2 combines with J gene TRBJ1-2; possibly TRBD1 for D (6 bases). Germline V gene data show CDR1 as SGHTA and CDR2 as FQGNSA. V was trimmed by 8 bases and J by 8 bases, leaving 24 bases between them. The CDR3 spans 15 residues. CDR3 DNA: TGTGCCAGCTTAGCGACCCTCGGCAGGGGATACGGCTACACCTTC. It yields the protein CASLATLGRGYGYTF.

This clonotype has a count of ten or more. This sequence joins TRBV5-5 and TRBJ1-5, with 7 positions matching TRBD1. Germline assignment: CDR1 SGHKS and CDR2 YYEKEE (reference sequence). CDR3 length: 17 residues. V lost 0 bases, J lost 0 bases, and 6 bases stayed unmatched. The DNA for the CDR3 is TGTGCCAGCAGCTTGGGGACAGGTGGTCTTAGCAATCAGCCCCAGCATTTT. It yields the protein CASSLGTGGLSNQPQHF.

This clonotype came up many times. The chain employs TRBV20-1 and TRBJ1-4; TRBD1 matches at 7 bases. The V gene end was trimmed by 1 base and the J gene end by 6 bases; junction bases not matched to a gene: 11. This CDR3 comprises 16 residues. Germline CDR1 is DFQATT and CDR2 is SNEGSKA (reference sequence). The CDR3 loop is CSARGSYRGLHEKLFF. The CDR3 coding sequence is TGCAGTGCTAGAGGATCGTACAGGGGCTTGCATGAAAAACTGTTTTTT.